The 26 T cell receptor beta chains below come from one sample, sequenced in a study of cytomegalovirus exposure and HLA in healthy donors. PCR primers comprised 60 Vbeta and 13 Jbeta primers. Assay: immunoSEQ multiplex PCR; the TCRdb copy retains only in-frame clones and omits some. This sample has about 190,000 clones, with around 90% found just once. The sample consisted of PBMCs. Receptor source: a woman under 30 in good health and CMV-seronegative.

The chain employs TRBV5-1 and TRBJ2-3; tentative D call: TRBD1 (6 bases). The CDR3 loop spans 15 amino acids. CDR1 and CDR2 from the germline V gene are SGHRS and YFSETQ. Trimming took 4 bases from V and 0 from J, leaving 12 bases between them. CDR3 loop: CASSQQGFSTDTQYF. The CDR3 nucleotides read TGCGCCAGCAGCCAACAGGGATTTAGCACAGATACGCAGTATTTT.

The rearrangement joins TRBV6-5 to TRBJ2-5, with D possibly being TRBD2 (6 bases). V lost 0 bases and J lost 5, with 16 bases in between. CDR1 and CDR2 from the germline V gene are MNHEY and SVGAGI. The CDR3 runs to 16 residues. CDR3 nucleotides: TGTGCCAGCAGTTACTCGAACCGGGGACTCGGCGAGACCCAGTACTTC. This codes for CASSYSNRGLGETQYF.

The chain couples TRBV29-1 to TRBJ1-2; D not certain. Trimming took off 1 base at V and 4 bases at J, with 13 bases between the two ends. Germline lookup yields CDR1 SQVTM and CDR2 ANQGSEA. This CDR3 is built from 14 residues. The CDR3 DNA reads as TGCAGCGTTGAAGGAGGGTCATTCTTCTATGGCTACACCTTC. It yields the protein CSVEGGSFFYGYTF.

The chain carries TRBV5-1 and TRBJ2-3; tentative D call: TRBD2 (5 bases). Germline CDR1 and CDR2: SGHRS and YFSETQ. V was trimmed by 3 bases and J by 2 bases, leaving 13 bases between them. This CDR3 spans 15 amino acids. For the CDR3, the DNA is TGCGCCAGCAGCTCGGGAATATCCGTCACAGATACGCAGTATTTT. The encoded protein is CASSSGISVTDTQYF.

This chain links TRBV9 with TRBJ2-1, with 11 bases fitting TRBD2. The CDR3 totals 16 residues. The V gene's germline CDR1 is SGDLS and CDR2 YYNGEE. Trimming cost V 4 bases and J 6 bases; bases outside gene matches: 9. DNA of the CDR3: TGTGCCAGCAGCCCCACCCCCGGGACTAGCGGCAATGAGCAGTTCTTC. Its translation is CASSPTPGTSGNEQFF.

The chain employs TRBV9 and TRBJ2-5, with a possible D match to TRBD2 (7 bases). The CDR3 contains 14 residues. Germline CDR1 and CDR2: SGDLS and YYNGEE. V lost 3 bases and J lost 1, with 10 bases in between. This CDR3 is CASSEGGGQETQYF. CDR3 bases: TGTGCCAGCAGCGAAGGGGGGGGCCAAGAGACCCAGTACTTC.

The rearrangement links TRBV29-1 to TRBJ2-5, with D possibly TRBD1 on 6 matching bases. TRBJ2-7 matches the DNA end more closely, so the J call is doubtful. Germline CDR1 and CDR2: SQVTM and ANQGSEA. CDR3 size: 14 residues. The DNA of the CDR3 is TGCAGCGTCCTCCAACTGGGACATCGGGACGAGCAGTACTTC. Protein: CSVLQLGHRDEQYF.

The chain is built from TRBV30 and TRBJ2-3, with TRBD1 matching over 9 bases. Germline V gives CDR1 GTSNPN, CDR2 SVGIG (reference sequence). Germline trimming cut 4 bases from V and 0 bases from J; bases unmatched to any gene: 5. This CDR3 is built from 15 residues. CDR3 DNA sequence: TGTGCCTGGACGCAGACAGGGGGAAGCACAGATACGCAGTATTTT. It translates to CAWTQTGGSTDTQYF.

The chain links TRBV6-5 to TRBJ2-7; 9 nucleotides agree with TRBD1. Germline assignment: CDR1 MNHEY and CDR2 SVGAGI. V shed 5 bases and J 6 bases; nucleotides not matched to a gene: 8. The CDR3 runs 14 residues. The CDR3 spells CASSAISTGGEQYF. For the CDR3, the DNA is TGTGCCAGCAGTGCAATTTCGACAGGGGGCGAGCAGTACTTC.

The V gene is TRBV6-5, the J gene TRBJ1-4; TRBD1 agrees at 10 bases. Germline lookup yields CDR1 MNHEY and CDR2 SVGAGI. The CDR3 is 15 amino acids. V shed 6 bases, J shed 6 bases, and the junction held 7 bases outside the gene matches. DNA of the CDR3: TGTGCCAGCAGCCGGACAGGGGGAACGGATGAAAAACTGTTTTTT. Protein sequence: CASSRTGGTDEKLFF.

The chain links TRBV11-3 to TRBJ2-3; TRBD2 matches at 11 bases. The CDR3 spans 18 residues. Germline loops: CDR1 SGHNT, CDR2 YENEEA. V lost 0 bases and J lost 3; bases outside the gene matches: 8. CDR3 bases: TGTGCCAGCAGCTTAGACCTAGCGGGAGGAGGGTTGACAGATACGCAGTATTTT. It encodes CASSLDLAGGGLTDTQYF. The complete variable domain, with remaining parts taken from reference TRBV11-3 and TRBJ2-3, reads EAGVVQSPRYKIIEKKQPVAFWCNPISGHNTLYWYLQNLGQGPELLIRYENEEAVDDSQLPKDRFSAERLKGVDSTLKIQPAELGDSAVYLCASSLDLAGGGLTDTQYFGPGTRLTVL.

Concerning this clone itself: Compared with germline, one end of the junction differs, possibly owing to a read error. The chain employs TRBV11-2 and TRBJ2-1, with D unresolved. Germline-derived CDR1 and CDR2 are SGHAT and FQNNGV. The CDR3 extends over 11 amino acids. CDR3 protein: CASSLGPESLF. The CDR3 DNA is TGTGCCAGCAGCTTGGGCCCCGAGTCGCTCTTC.

CDR3 amino acids: CASSPSGGTYNEQFF. Here the CDR3 DNA reads TGTGCCAGCAGCCCTAGCGGGGGGACCTACAATGAGCAGTTCTTC. V and J are TRBV7-9 and TRBJ2-1, with TRBD2 identical over 11 bases. V was clipped by 5 bases and J by 2 bases; unmatched bases: 2. The CDR3 length is 15 residues. Per the germline V gene, CDR1 is SEHNR and CDR2 is FQNEAQ (reference sequence).

The chain is built from TRBV18 and TRBJ2-1, with D maybe TRBD2 (6 bases). With 0 bases removed from V and 0 bases from J, the gap between germline ends came to 9 bases. The CDR3 has 16 amino acids. CDR1 and CDR2 (germline): KGHSH, LQKENI. The CDR3 protein is CASSPPGLSSYNEQFF. The DNA for the CDR3 is TGTGCCAGCTCACCACCGGGACTTAGCTCCTACAATGAGCAGTTCTTC.

This clone was seen a single time. This chain connects TRBV6-5 to TRBJ2-5; a weak D match, TRBD2 (7 bases). Germline V gene lookup returns CDR1 MNHEY and CDR2 SVGAGI. Trimming shortened V by 0 bases and J by 6 bases, and 14 bases separated the two germline ends. This CDR3 is built from 15 residues. The CDR3 loop reads CASSYSGGGRQTQYF. The DNA of the CDR3 is TGTGCCAGCAGTTACTCAGGGGGGGGTAGGCAGACCCAGTACTTC.

This clone turned up a few times. J is TRBJ1-1 and V is TRBV4-3, with D maybe TRBD1 (5 bases). The ends were cut back, 4 bases at V and 0 bases at J, with 12 bases in the middle. The germline V gene encodes CDR1 LGHNA and CDR2 YSLEER. CDR3 size: 15 residues. CDR3 region: CASSPQPQVNTEAFF. In DNA form, the CDR3 reads TGCGCCAGCAGCCCCCAGCCACAGGTGAACACTGAAGCTTTCTTT.

The V and J genes are TRBV28 and TRBJ1-5; perhaps TRBD1 as D (5 bases). The CDR3 spans 14 residues. Germline V CDR1 and CDR2: MDHEN, SYDVKM. The V end lost 4 bases, the J end lost 7 bases, and 14 bases lay between the germline ends. The CDR3 DNA reads TGTGCCAGCAGTTCCTGGGGGGGTGGGCAGCCCCAGCATTTT. This gives the protein CASSSWGGGQPQHF.

This chain links TRBV5-1 with TRBJ2-7; weak D call: TRBD2 (5 bases). Germline V CDR1 and CDR2: SGHRS, YFSETQ. Trimming removed 4 bases from V and 6 bases from J, with 17 bases in between. The length of the CDR3 is 14 residues. CDR3 residues: CASSQRADSGEQYF. CDR3 bases: TGCGCCAGCAGCCAGAGGGCCGACTCGGGCGAGCAGTACTTC.

V and J are TRBV19 and TRBJ1-1; D is uncertain. The CDR3 length is 14 residues. Germline CDR1 LNHDA, CDR2 SQIVND (reference sequence). Trimming took off 0 bases at V and 1 base at J, with 6 bases between the two ends. In DNA, the CDR3 is TGTGCCAGTAGTATAGACAGGTGGAACACTGAAGCTTTCTTT. Translating it yields CASSIDRWNTEAFF.

This rearrangement joins TRBV6-1 to TRBJ2-5; TRBD2 matches 9 bases. Per germline, CDR1 MNHNS and CDR2 SASEGT. V dropped 9 bases and J dropped 2; count of bases not matched to a gene: 7. The CDR3 covers 14 residues. As DNA, the CDR3 is TGTGCCAGTGTTAGCGGGAGCTTACAAGAGACCCAGTACTTC. Translating it yields CASVSGSLQETQYF.

The genes are TRBV28 and TRBJ2-5; D not certain. Germline V gene sequence: CDR1 MDHEN, CDR2 SYDVKM. This CDR3 contains 15 residues. Trimming stripped 6 bases from V and 5 bases from J, with 19 bases between. CDR3 residues: CASSPHDNSRETQYF. The CDR3 nucleotides are TGTGCCAGCAGCCCACATGACAACTCTCGGGAGACCCAGTACTTC.

This clone has a single count. The sample has other DNA sequences that encode this CDR3 too. The chain joins TRBV11-2 to TRBJ1-1; D call uncertain. Trimming removed 0 bases at V and 5 bases at J, with 7 bases between. The CDR3 has 13 amino acids. The V gene's germline CDR1 is SGHAT and CDR2 FQNNGV. CDR3 amino acids: CASSLDLSTEAFF. CDR3 bases: TGTGCCAGCAGCTTAGATTTGAGTACTGAAGCTTTCTTT.

V usage is TRBV4-1 and J usage is TRBJ1-1; a weak D match, TRBD1 (6 bases). V was pared by 1 base and J by 10 bases, with 10 bases between. CDR1 and CDR2 from the germline V gene are MGHRA and YSYEKL. The CDR3 length is 12 residues. The CDR3 DNA is TGCGCCAGCAGCCAAGTAGGGGGTAGAGCTTTCTTT. Its protein is CASSQVGGRAFF.

The V and J genes are TRBV18 and TRBJ2-3; 9 bases align to TRBD2. CDR1 KGHSH and CDR2 LQKENI come from the germline V gene. J gave up 4 bases and V 3 bases, and 14 bases lay outside the gene matches. The CDR3 is made up of 18 amino acids. The CDR3 DNA is TGTGCCAGCTCACCGTTTTTAGCGGGAGTCGGTCTTTCAGATACGCAGTATTTT. Translating gives CASSPFLAGVGLSDTQYF.

This clone showed up just once. This rearrangement joins TRBV9 to TRBJ1-3, with D unresolved. The CDR3 consists of 14 residues. The germline V gene has CDR1 SGDLS and CDR2 YYNGEE. V was shortened by 5 bases and J by 0 bases, with 9 bases between the two germline ends. CDR3 bases: TGTGCCAGCAGAAGAACTTACTCTGGAAACACCATATATTTT. It translates to CASRRTYSGNTIYF.

The sample holds one count of this clone. This chain links TRBV27 with TRBJ1-1, with no clear D. The germline V and J ends were trimmed by 3 bases and 5 bases, with 13 bases remaining between them. The CDR3 sequence is 14 residues long. The V gene's germline CDR1 is MNHEY and CDR2 SMNVEV (reference sequence). The CDR3: CASSFPGPGTEAFF. CDR3 coding DNA: TGTGCCAGCAGTTTCCCTGGTCCCGGTACTGAAGCTTTCTTT.